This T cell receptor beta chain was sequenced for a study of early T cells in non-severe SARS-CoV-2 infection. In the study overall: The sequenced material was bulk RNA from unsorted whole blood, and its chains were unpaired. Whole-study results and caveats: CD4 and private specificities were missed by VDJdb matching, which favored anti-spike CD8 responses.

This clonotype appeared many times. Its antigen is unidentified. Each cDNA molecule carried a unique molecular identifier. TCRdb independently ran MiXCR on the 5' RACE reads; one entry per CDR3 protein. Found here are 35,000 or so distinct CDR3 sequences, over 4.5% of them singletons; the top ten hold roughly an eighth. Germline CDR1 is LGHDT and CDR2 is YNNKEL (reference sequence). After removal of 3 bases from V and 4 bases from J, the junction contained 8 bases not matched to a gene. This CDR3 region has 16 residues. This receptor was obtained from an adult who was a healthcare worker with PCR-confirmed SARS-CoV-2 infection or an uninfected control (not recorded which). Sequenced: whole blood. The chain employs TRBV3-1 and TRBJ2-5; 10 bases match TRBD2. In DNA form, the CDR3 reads TGTGCCAGCAGCCACCCCCTAGCGGGGGTCTTAGAGACCCAGTACTTC. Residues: CASSHPLAGVLETQYF.